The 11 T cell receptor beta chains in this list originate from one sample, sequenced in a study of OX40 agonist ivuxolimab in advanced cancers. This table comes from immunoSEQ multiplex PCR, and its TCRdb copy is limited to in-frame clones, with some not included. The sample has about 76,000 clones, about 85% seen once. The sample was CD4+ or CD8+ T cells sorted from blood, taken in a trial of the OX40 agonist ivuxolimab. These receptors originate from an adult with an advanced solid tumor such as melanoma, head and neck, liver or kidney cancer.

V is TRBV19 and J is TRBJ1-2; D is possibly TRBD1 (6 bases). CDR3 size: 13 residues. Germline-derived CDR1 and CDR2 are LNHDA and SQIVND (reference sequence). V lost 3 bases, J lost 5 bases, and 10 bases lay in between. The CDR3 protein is CASSIPDSYGYTF. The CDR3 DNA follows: TGTGCCAGTAGTATCCCGGACAGTTATGGCTACACCTTC.

The CDR3 region is CAWIKGSDTEAFF. The CDR3 nucleotides are TGTGCCTGGATCAAGGGATCGGACACTGAAGCTTTCTTT. The chain couples TRBV30 to TRBJ1-1; D unclear. Germline CDR1 and CDR2: GTSNPN and SVGIG (reference sequence). V was clipped by 4 bases and J by 3 bases, with 12 bases between them. The CDR3 has 13 amino acids.

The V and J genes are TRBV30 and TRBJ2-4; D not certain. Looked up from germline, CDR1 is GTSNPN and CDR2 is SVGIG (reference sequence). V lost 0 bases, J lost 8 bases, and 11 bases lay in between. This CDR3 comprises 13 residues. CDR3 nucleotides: TGTGCCTGGAGTGTTAGGGCTTGGGACATTCAGTACTTC. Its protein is CAWSVRAWDIQYF.

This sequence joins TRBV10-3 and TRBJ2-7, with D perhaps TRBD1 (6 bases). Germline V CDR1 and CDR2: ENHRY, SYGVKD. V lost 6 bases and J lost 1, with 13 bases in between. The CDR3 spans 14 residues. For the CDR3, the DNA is TGTGCCATCAGGTTGAACAGGGCGTCCTACGAGCAGTACTTC. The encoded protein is CAIRLNRASYEQYF.

The CDR3 spells CASSGWGLSTEAFF. The CDR3 DNA reads TGTGCCAGTAGCGGATGGGGGCTGAGCACTGAAGCTTTCTTT. The chain employs TRBV19 and TRBJ1-1; tentatively, D is TRBD1 (6 bases). Looked up from germline, CDR1 is LNHDA and CDR2 is SQIVND (reference sequence). Trimming cost V 6 bases and J 4 bases, with 15 bases left between them. This CDR3 spans 14 amino acids.

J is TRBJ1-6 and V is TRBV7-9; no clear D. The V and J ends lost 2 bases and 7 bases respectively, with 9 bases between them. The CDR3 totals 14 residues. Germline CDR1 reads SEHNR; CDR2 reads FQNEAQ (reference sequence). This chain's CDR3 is CASSLTTGNSPLHF. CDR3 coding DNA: TGTGCCAGCAGCTTAACGACGGGCAATTCACCCCTCCACTTT.

CDR3 DNA: TGTGCCAGCAGCCAAGATCCCCGGGGTGAGACCCAGTACTTC. Translating gives CASSQDPRGETQYF. This chain connects TRBV4-2 to TRBJ2-5; maybe TRBD2 (5 bases). The CDR3 spans 14 residues. V was cut by 0 bases and J by 5 bases, with 10 bases left in between. The germline CDR1 and CDR2 sequences are LGHNA and YNFKEQ.

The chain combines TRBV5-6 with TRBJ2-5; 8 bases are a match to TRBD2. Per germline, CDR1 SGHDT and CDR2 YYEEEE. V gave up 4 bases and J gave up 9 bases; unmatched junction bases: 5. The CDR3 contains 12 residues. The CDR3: CASSPTGGSQYF. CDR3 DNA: TGTGCCAGCAGCCCCACGGGGGGGTCCCAGTACTTC.

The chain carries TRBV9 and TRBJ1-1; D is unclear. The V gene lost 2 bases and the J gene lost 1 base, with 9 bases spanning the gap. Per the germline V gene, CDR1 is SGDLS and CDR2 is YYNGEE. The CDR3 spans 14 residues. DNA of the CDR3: TGTGCCAGCAGCGTTCGCCGGGAGAACACTGAAGCTTTCTTT. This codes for CASSVRRENTEAFF. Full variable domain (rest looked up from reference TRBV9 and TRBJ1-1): DSGVTQTPKHLITATGQRVTLRCSPRSGDLSVYWYQQSLDQGLQFLIQYYNGEERAKGNILERFSAQQFPDLHSELNLSSLELGDSALYFCASSVRRENTEAFFGQGTRLTVV.

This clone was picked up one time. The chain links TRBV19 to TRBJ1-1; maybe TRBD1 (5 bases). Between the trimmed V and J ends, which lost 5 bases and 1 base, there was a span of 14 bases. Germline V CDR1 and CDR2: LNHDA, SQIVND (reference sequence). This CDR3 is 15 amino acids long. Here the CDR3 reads CASSRADTGNTEAFF. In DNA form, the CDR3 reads TGTGCCAGTAGTCGCGCCGACACAGGGAACACTGAAGCTTTCTTT.

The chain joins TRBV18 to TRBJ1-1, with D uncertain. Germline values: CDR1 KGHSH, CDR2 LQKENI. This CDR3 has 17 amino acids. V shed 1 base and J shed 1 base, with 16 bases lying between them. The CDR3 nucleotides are TGTGCCAGCTCACCACGACAACAGAGCTTTAAGAACACTGAAGCTTTCTTT. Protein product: CASSPRQQSFKNTEAFF.